This T cell receptor (beta chain) stems from a study of response to subunit inactivated influenza vaccine. TCRdb recomputed calls from the RT-PCR reads with MiXCR, one row per CDR3 protein. The table lists approximately 480,000 distinct CDR3 sequences, over 9.5% of them singletons. Study results and limitations: The authors proposed limited new T cell recruitment per seasonal influenza vaccination.

This clonotype was seen at least ten times. What it binds is not known. Germline CDR1 is WSHSY and CDR2 is SAAADI. The CDR3 loop spans 14 amino acids. The germline V and J ends were trimmed by 3 bases and 4 bases, with 13 bases remaining between them. The specimen comprised PBMCs from blood, sampled roughly 48 days after vaccination. The receptor comes from a man between 50 and 59 years old who received an inactivated influenza vaccine. The genes are TRBV10-2 and TRBJ2-7; D not resolved. The CDR3 protein is CASSEYGVGYEQYF. CDR3 bases: TGCGCCAGCAGTGAATATGGGGTCGGGTACGAGCAGTACTTC.